This T cell receptor (beta chain) emerged from a study of T cells in Graves' hyperthyroidism and ophthalmopathy. Findings of the study overall: Progression to ophthalmopathy was predicted a median of roughly seven months early.

The CDR3 regions of TCR beta were amplified from RNA transcripts. A set of HTBI primers served as the primers for a first-round RT-PCR of the TCR CDR3. Via MiXCR, TCRdb re-called the multiplex PCR reads, giving one row per CDR3 protein. The sample records roughly 280,000 distinct CDR3 sequences, over 15% being singletons. Details on this clonotype: Its antigen is unidentified.

From approximately 9.5 ml of fresh peripheral blood, PBMCs were isolated. The CDR3 sequence is 18 residues long. The V and J ends lost 7 bases and 4 bases respectively, with 25 bases between them. CDR1 and CDR2 from the germline V gene are MNHEY and SVGEGT. The sample taken for sequencing was blood. The V and J genes are TRBV6-2 or TRBV6-3 and TRBJ2-2; D may be TRBD1 (7 bases). This TCR derives from a woman aged 55-69 years with Graves' ophthalmopathy. Here the CDR3 DNA reads TGTGCCAGCACCGCCTTCCGGGGCCTCAGGGGGGCCACCGGGGAGCTGTTTTTT. Its protein product is CASTAFRGLRGATGELFF.